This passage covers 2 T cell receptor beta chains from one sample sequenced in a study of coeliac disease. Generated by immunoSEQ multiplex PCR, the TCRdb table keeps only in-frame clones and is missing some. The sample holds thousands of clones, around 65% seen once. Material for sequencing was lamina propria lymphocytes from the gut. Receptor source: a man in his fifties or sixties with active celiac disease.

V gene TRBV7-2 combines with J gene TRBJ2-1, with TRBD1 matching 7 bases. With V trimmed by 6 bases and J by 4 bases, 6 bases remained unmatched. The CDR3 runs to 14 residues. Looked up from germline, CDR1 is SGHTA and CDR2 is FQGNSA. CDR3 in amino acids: CASSRDSPYNEQFF. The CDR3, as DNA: TGTGCCAGCAGTCGGGACAGCCCTTACAATGAGCAGTTCTTC.

DNA of the CDR3: TGTGCCAGCAGCGCCCGACAGGGGCGTGTTATGGGCAATCAGCCCCAGCATTTT. Protein: CASSARQGRVMGNQPQHF. The J gene is TRBJ1-5, the V gene TRBV7-8, with TRBD1 matching over 8 bases. CDR1 is SGHVS, CDR2 FQNEAQ, per germline. The CDR3 has 18 amino acids. V trimming: 5 bases; J trimming: 2 bases; junction bases outside the gene matches: 14.